This TCR beta chain was retrieved from a study of blood T cells in healthy people across ages (dated by TCRdb to the mid-2010s). Turning to the overall study: In model experiments, template switching captured about one uniquely barcoded TCR beta cDNA molecule for every two T cells. Donors of different ages were randomly distributed across sequencing lanes to avoid experimental bias. The study measured age-related changes in TCR beta repertoire diversity using deep sequencing normalized with unique cDNA molecular identifiers. Using the same blood draw, the study looked at two additional independent replicas of 1 million unique cDNA reads for two donors, one aged 18 to 30 and the other aged 80 or older. Four age groups were formed from the donors: young (average 16 years), middle-aged (around 39), aged (around 68) and long-lived (approximately 80). Overall results and qualifications from the work: Because profiling used bulk unsorted PBMCs, naive and antigen-experienced compartments could not be compared conclusively. Compared with the aged group, more naive CD4+ T cells, fewer expanded clones and increased TCR diversity were shown by the long-lived group, suggesting age selection. Estimates of total diversity based on one million sequenced T cells were regarded as lower bounds and as underestimates. Observed TCR beta diversity correlated strongly with the percentage of naive T cells measured by flow cytometry. Because donor CMV infection status was unknown, age-related changes in expanded clonotypes were potentially confounded. Observed TCR beta diversity per million T cells fell roughly linearly with age, and a significant reduction was already apparent by age roughly 41.

The roughly 39 donors, aged about 6 to 100 years, were systemically healthy Caucasian individuals from Russia. Each donor gave about 11 milliliters of peripheral blood, drawn into EDTA-treated Vacutainer tubes. Ficoll-Paque density-gradient centrifugation was used to isolate PBMCs, with at least 6.5 million per sample. Total RNA, at least 5 micrograms per sample, was extracted from PBMCs with Trizol reagent. Naive CD45RAhigh/CD27high T cell percentages were measured by flow cytometry on a PBMC aliquot from every donor. With regard to this clonotype: Its binding antigen is unknown. No much larger clone exists at a distance of one base, and base qualities are not known.

The CDR3 has 14 amino acids, counting the end cysteine and phenylalanine. The retained sequence is limited to the CDR3, 42 bases, with the frame set at the first base. CDR1 and CDR2 are read off the germline V gene (reference sequence) as SEHNR and FQNEAQ. The trim is 3 bases for V and 5 bases for J, with a gap of 11 bases between the germline ends. The library was prepared using 5' RACE. The sequencing machine was an Illumina HiSeq 2500. A second PCR of roughly 7 to 12 cycles was run with a J-beta primer mix and a sample-barcoded 5' primer. Each TCR beta cDNA molecule received a unique molecular identifier from a template-switch 5' adaptor carrying 12 random nucleotides. Each sample yielded at least 3 million CDR3-containing paired-end reads. The Mint cDNA synthesis kit, primed by a TRBC-specific oligonucleotide, was used to synthesize first-strand cDNA from all RNA. Following uracil-DNA glycosylase treatment, all cDNA underwent a first 18-cycle PCR with the universal primers M1SS and BC2_uni_R. Per the source publication's procedure: Each sample was normalized by randomly selecting 1 million high-quality reads, each carrying a distinct molecular identifier. Instead of being binned into consensus sequences, reads that shared molecular identifiers were thrown out. CDR3 identification, clonotype clustering and error correction used MiTCR with a Q25 quality threshold and the strictest error-elimination algorithm. A nonparametric unseen species model with Euler transformation was used to estimate lower-bound total TCR beta diversity. Clones were called with MiXCR by TCRdb after fastp trimmed the public reads at Q25, and only in-frame beta chains were retained. Entries that share a CDR3 protein sequence are merged under the most common genes and DNA. For this entry, the V and J calls and clone size follow TCRdb and not the study's own pipeline. The table for this sample lists 790,000 or so distinct CDR3 sequences; about 61% of them were counted only once. The ten largest make up about a quarter of the sample.

The TCR was taken from a man in his forties in good health. Sequenced: blood. The chain uses TRBV7-9 and TRBJ1-5; a tentative D call is TRBD1 (6 bases match). The base sequence is TGTGCCAGCAGCTTGGGGGGCGTTGATCAGCCCCAGCATTTT. It specifies CASSLGGVDQPQHF.